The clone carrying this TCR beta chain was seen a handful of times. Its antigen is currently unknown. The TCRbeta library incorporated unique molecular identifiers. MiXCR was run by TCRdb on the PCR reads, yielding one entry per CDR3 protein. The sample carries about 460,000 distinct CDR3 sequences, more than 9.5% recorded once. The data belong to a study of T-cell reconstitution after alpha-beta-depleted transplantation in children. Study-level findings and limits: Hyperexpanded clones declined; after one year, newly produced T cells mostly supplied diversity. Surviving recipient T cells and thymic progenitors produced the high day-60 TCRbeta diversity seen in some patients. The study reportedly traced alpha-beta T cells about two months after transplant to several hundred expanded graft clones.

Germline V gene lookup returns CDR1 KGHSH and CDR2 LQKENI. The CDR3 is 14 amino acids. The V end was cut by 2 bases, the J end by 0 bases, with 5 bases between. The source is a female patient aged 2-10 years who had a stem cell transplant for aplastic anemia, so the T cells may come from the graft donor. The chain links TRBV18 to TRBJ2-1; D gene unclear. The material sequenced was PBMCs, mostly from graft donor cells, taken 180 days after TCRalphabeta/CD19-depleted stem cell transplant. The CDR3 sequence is CASSPRVSYNEQFF. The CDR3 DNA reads TGTGCCAGCTCACCAAGAGTCTCCTACAATGAGCAGTTCTTC.